Described below is a single TCR beta chain sequence and its context. Authors' methods: For nucleated cells, counts were estimated from reference gene primer amplification. The table came from immunoSEQ multiplex PCR; TCRdb's copy has only in-frame clones and leaves some out. Clone size and V and J calls were adopted from that table, with D and trimming inferred from the DNA. The sample consists of 100,000 to 150,000 clones, 85% to 90% of them appearing once. The data derive from a study of blood T cell repertoires in COVID-19. About the research overall: Material from acute and convalescent COVID-19 was sourced from the United States, Italy and Spain.

Sequencing was done on a sample of peripheral blood. This TCR derives from a man aged 45 to 65 with active or convalescent COVID-19.

CDR3 sequence: CATSDEVDYNEQFF. The CDR3 DNA reads TGTGCCACCAGTGATGAGGTAGACTACAATGAGCAGTTCTTC. The rearrangement joins TRBV24-1 to TRBJ2-1; D ambiguous. Germline loops: CDR1 KGHDR, CDR2 SFDVKD. The ends were cut back, 3 bases at V and 3 bases at J, with 8 bases in the middle. The CDR3 is 14 amino acids.